This is a list of T cell receptor beta chains from one sample in a study of cytomegalovirus exposure and HLA in healthy donors. Data came from immunoSEQ multiplex PCR; TCRdb stores just in-frame clones and leaves some out. This sample has about 150,000 clones, with just over 65% found just once. The material sequenced was PBMCs. The receptors originated from a woman between 55 and 75 years old in good health and CMV-seronegative. CDR3s include the opening cysteine and the closing phenylalanine or tryptophan. D genes are given only for firm matches. Part of the rows lack a size; the others show once, few, many or a class for expanded clones.

J,D,V,size,DNA,CDR3
TRBJ2-1,TRBD2,TRBV5-4,-,TGTGCCAGCAGCTTGGGACTAGCGACTTATGAGCAGTTCTTC,CASSLGLATYEQFF
TRBJ1-2,-,TRBV4-1,-,TGCGCCAGCAGCCAAGATACGGGGGGGTACTATGGCTACACCTTC,CASSQDTGGYYGYTF
TRBJ2-2,-,TRBV7-9,few,TGTGCCAGCAGGACAGACAGGGACTACACCGGGGAGCTGTTTTTT,CASRTDRDYTGELFF
TRBJ1-1,TRBD1,TRBV6-1,many,TGTGCCAGCACTGAGGTCCAGGGGGCTGAAGCTTTCTTT,CASTEVQGAEAFF
TRBJ2-3,TRBD2,TRBV5-4,few,TGTGCCAGCAGCTCCGGACTAGCGGGAGGGCGGGCAGATACGCAGTATTTT,CASSSGLAGGRADTQYF
TRBJ1-1,-,TRBV7-9,-,TGTGCCAGCAGCTTACCTGCCAGGCTTGAAGCTTTCTTT,CASSLPARLEAFF
TRBJ2-1,TRBD2,TRBV5-4,-,TGTGCCAGCAGCTTAGCCGGGAGGACGGGTGAGCAGTTCTTC,CASSLAGRTGEQFF
TRBJ1-1,-,TRBV19,-,TGTGCCAGTAGTATAGGAGGATCCGCCCGCGGGAACACTGAAGCTTTCTTT,CASSIGGSARGNTEAFF
TRBJ1-6,-,TRBV5-1,-,TGCGCCAGCAGCCAAGGGGCCCCCTCTGCCCACTATAATTCACCCCTCCACTTT,CASSQGAPSAHYNSPLHF
TRBJ2-1,TRBD2,TRBV5-1,few,TGCGCCAGCAGCTACCGGACTAGCAGCGACAATGAGCAGTTCTTC,CASSYRTSSDNEQFF
TRBJ1-1,-,TRBV28,once,TGTGCCAGCCGCCTTCGGGTTGCGGGGCTGAACACTGAAGCTTTCTTT,CASRLRVAGLNTEAFF
TRBJ1-2,TRBD1,TRBV27,once,TGTGCCAGCAGTCCATTATCCACGACAGGGGGCCACGGCTACACCTTC,CASSPLSTTGGHGYTF
TRBJ1-2,-,TRBV28,once,TGTGCCAGCAGCCCCGGGGGTGACCACTATGGCTACACCTTC,CASSPGGDHYGYTF
TRBJ2-1,TRBD2,TRBV28,-,TGTGCCAGCAGTTTAGGGCGGGAGGGCTATGAGCAGTTCTTC,CASSLGREGYEQFF
TRBJ2-1,TRBD1,TRBV5-4,-,TGTGCCAGCAGCCTTTTTTCCGGGACAGGAAGATACAATGAGCAGTTCTTC,CASSLFSGTGRYNEQFF
TRBJ2-4,-,TRBV21-1,-,TGTGCCAACACGGGACTGTTGATACTACTAGCCAAAAACATTCAGTACTTC,CANTGLLILLAKNIQYF
TRBJ1-4,TRBD1,TRBV28,-,TGTGCCAGCAGTTTAATGTCCAGGACAGGGGATGAAAAACTGTTTTTT,CASSLMSRTGDEKLFF
TRBJ2-1,-,TRBV7-2,-,TGTGCCAGCAGCTTATTGGGCGGGGGCACCTACAATGAGCAGTTCTTC,CASSLLGGGTYNEQFF
TRBJ2-2,-,TRBV2,-,TGTGCCAGCAGCGGACAGACCGAGAACACCGGGGAGCTGTTTTTT,CASSGQTENTGELFF
TRBJ2-3,TRBD2,TRBV4-2,once,TGTGCCAGCAGCCAAGACCCTAGCGGTACTAATACGCAGTATTTT,CASSQDPSGTNTQYF
TRBJ2-3,-,TRBV19,few,TGTGCCAGTAGTATGGGAGCCCTGGCAGATACGCAGTATTTT,CASSMGALADTQYF
TRBJ2-5,TRBD2,TRBV5-1,-,TGCGCCAGCAGACAGCGGGGGGGCGAGGAGACCCAGTACTTC,CASRQRGGEETQYF
TRBJ1-4,-,TRBV7-9,-,TGTGCCAGCAGCTTAGCCGGTGATGTTGAAAAACTGTTTTTT,CASSLAGDVEKLFF
TRBJ1-2,-,TRBV18,-,TGTGCCAGCTCCCCAAAAGGGGCCGGGGGGCAGCATAATGGCTACACCTTC,CASSPKGAGGQHNGYTF
TRBJ2-2,-,TRBV14,few,TGTGCCAGCAGCCCACAGGGTCCAACCGGGGAGCTGTTTTTT,CASSPQGPTGELFF
TRBJ1-2,-,TRBV7-9,-,TGTGCCAGCGGTCTGAGGGGGGGTGGCTACACCTTC,CASGLRGGGYTF
TRBJ1-1,-,TRBV29-1,-,TGCAGCGTTGAGGAGCGAATGAACACTGAAGCTTTCTTT,CSVEERMNTEAFF
TRBJ2-2,TRBD2,TRBV5-6,-,TGTGCCAGCAGGGGTAGCGGGAGGCCGGGGGAGCTGTTTTTT,CASRGSGRPGELFF
TRBJ2-5,TRBD2,TRBV9,once,TGTGCCAGCGCCCCTAGCGGAGTCAGGCGGGAGACCCAGTACTTC,CASAPSGVRRETQYF
TRBJ2-5,TRBD2,TRBV4-2,-,TGTGCCAGCAGCCAAGCCTTCCCGGGACTAGCGGGAATCCAAGAGACCCAGTACTTC,CASSQAFPGLAGIQETQYF
TRBJ2-7,TRBD2,TRBV7-6,-,TGTGCCAGCAGCTTAGCTACGACTAGCGCCGAGCAGTACTTC,CASSLATTSAEQYF
TRBJ1-2,-,TRBV5-6,-,TGTGCCAGCAGCCCCTCCGGGATGAGGCTCTATGGCTACACCTTC,CASSPSGMRLYGYTF
TRBJ2-7,TRBD1,TRBV11-3,-,TGTGCCAGCAGCTTGCAGGGGGATCGCTACGAGCAGTACTTC,CASSLQGDRYEQYF
TRBJ2-7,-,TRBV18,few,TGTGCCAGCTCAGGCTACAACAGGGTAAACAACGAGCAGTACTTC,CASSGYNRVNNEQYF
TRBJ2-1,TRBD2,TRBV7-9,-,TGTGCCAGCAGTTTAAGCGGGGGGACCGACAATGAGCAGTTCTTC,CASSLSGGTDNEQFF